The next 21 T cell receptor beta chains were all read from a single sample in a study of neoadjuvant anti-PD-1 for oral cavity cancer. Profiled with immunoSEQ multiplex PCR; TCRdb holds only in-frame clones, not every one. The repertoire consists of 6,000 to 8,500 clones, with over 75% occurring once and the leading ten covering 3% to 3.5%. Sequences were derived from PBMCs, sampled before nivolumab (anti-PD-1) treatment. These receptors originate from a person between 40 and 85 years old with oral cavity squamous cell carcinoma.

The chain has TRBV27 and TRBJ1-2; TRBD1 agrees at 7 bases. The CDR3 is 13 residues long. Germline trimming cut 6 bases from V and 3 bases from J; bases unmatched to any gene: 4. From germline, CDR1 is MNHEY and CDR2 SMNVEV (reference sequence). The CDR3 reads CASRRDSHYGYTF. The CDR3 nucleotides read TGTGCCAGCAGACGGGACAGCCACTATGGCTACACCTTC.

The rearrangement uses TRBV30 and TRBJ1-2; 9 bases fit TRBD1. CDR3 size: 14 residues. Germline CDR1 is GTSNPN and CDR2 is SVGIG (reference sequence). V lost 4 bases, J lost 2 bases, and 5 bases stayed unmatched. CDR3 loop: CAWTRDRVNYGYTF. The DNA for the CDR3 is TGTGCCTGGACCCGGGACAGGGTAAACTATGGCTACACCTTC.

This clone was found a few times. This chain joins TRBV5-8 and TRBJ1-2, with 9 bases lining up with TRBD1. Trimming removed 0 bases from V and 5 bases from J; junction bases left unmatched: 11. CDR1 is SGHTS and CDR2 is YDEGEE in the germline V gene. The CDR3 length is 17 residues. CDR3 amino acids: CASSLVGTGQGEYGYTF. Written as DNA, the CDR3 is TGTGCCAGCAGCTTGGTCGGAACGGGACAGGGAGAGTATGGCTACACCTTC. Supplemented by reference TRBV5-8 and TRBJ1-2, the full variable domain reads EAGVTQSPTHLIKTRGQQATLRCSPISGHTSVYWYQQALGLGLQFLLWYDEGEERNRGNFPPRFSGRQFPNYSSELNVNALELEDSALYLCASSLVGTGQGEYGYTFGSGTRLTVV.

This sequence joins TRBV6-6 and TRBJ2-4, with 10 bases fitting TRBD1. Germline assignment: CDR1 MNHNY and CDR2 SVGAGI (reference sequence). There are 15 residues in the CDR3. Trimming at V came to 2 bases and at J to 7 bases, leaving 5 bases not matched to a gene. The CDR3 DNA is TGTGCCAGCAGTTACCAACGGGACAGGGGCAACATTCAGTACTTC. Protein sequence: CASSYQRDRGNIQYF.

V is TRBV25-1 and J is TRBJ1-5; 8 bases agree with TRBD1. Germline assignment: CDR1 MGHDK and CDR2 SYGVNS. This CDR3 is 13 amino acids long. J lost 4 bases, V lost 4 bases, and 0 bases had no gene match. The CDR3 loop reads CASSGQGNQPQHF. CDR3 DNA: TGTGCCAGCAGTGGACAGGGGAATCAGCCCCAGCATTTT.

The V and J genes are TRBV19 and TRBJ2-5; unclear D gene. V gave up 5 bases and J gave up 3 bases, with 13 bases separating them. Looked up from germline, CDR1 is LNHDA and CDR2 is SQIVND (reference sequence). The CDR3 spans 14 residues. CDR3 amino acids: CASSRELIEETQYF. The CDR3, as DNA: TGTGCCAGTAGTCGTGAGCTAATAGAAGAGACCCAGTACTTC.

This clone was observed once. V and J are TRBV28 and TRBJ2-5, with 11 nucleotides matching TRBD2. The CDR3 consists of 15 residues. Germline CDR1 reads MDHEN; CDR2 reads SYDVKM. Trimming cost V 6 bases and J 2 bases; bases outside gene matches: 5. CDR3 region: CASSPSGGFQETQYF. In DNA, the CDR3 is TGTGCCAGCAGCCCTAGCGGGGGGTTTCAAGAGACCCAGTACTTC. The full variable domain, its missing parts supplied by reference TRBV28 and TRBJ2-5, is DVKVTQSSRYLVKRTGEKVFLECVQDMDHENMFWYRQDPGLGLRLIYFSYDVKMKEKGDIPEGYSVSREKKERFSLILESASTNQTSMYLCASSPSGGFQETQYFGPGTRLLVL.

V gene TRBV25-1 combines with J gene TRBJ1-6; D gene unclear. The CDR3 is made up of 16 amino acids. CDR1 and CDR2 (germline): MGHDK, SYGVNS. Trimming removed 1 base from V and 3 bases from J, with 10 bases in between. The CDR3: CASSESGARYNSPLHF. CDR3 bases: TGTGCCAGCAGTGAATCCGGCGCCCGCTATAATTCACCCCTCCACTTT.

CDR3 sequence: CASRPPGGAFSNTQYF. CDR3 sequence (DNA): TGTGCCAGCAGGCCCCCGGGGGGCGCGTTTAGTAATACGCAGTATTTT. V and J are TRBV7-2 and TRBJ2-3; maybe TRBD2 (7 bases). CDR3 length: 16 residues. Germline CDR1 and CDR2: SGHTA and FQGNSA. V lost 6 bases and J 7 bases, leaving 23 bases between the germline ends.

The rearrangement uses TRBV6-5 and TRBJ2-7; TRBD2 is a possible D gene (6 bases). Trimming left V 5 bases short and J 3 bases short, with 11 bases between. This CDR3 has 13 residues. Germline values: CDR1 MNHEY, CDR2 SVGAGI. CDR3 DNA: TGTGCCAGCAGTGGGACTCCCAACTACGAGCAGTACTTC. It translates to CASSGTPNYEQYF.

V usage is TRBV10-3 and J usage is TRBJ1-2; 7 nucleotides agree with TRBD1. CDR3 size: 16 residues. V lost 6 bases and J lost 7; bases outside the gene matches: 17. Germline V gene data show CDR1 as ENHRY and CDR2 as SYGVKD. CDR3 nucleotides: TGTGCCATCAGACTTTCAGGGGGATTCCAATCAGGTGGCTACACCTTC. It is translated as CAIRLSGGFQSGGYTF.

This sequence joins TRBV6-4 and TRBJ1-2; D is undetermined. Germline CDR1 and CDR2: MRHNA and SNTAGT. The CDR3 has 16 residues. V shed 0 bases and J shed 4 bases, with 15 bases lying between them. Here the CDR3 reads CASSDSNEIGVYGYTF. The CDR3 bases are TGTGCCAGCAGTGACTCGAATGAGATCGGGGTCTATGGCTACACCTTC.

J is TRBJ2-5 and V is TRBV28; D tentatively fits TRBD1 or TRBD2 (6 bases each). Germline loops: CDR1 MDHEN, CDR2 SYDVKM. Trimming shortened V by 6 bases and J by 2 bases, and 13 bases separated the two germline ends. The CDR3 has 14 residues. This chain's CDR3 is CASRLIGGQETQYF. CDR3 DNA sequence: TGTGCCAGCAGGTTGATAGGGGGGCAAGAGACCCAGTACTTC.

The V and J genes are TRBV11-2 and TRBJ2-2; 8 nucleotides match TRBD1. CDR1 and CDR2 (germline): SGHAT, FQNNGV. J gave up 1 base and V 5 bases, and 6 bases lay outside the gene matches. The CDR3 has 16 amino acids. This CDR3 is CASSPRTGKNTGELFF. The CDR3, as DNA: TGTGCCAGCAGCCCCCGGACAGGGAAGAACACCGGGGAGCTGTTTTTT.

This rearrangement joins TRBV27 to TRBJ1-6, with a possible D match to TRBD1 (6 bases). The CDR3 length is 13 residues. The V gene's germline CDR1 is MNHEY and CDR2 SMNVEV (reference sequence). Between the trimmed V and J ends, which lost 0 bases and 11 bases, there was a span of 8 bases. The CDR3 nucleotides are TGTGCCAGCAGTTTATCTGGGGGCCCACCCCTCCACTTT. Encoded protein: CASSLSGGPPLHF.

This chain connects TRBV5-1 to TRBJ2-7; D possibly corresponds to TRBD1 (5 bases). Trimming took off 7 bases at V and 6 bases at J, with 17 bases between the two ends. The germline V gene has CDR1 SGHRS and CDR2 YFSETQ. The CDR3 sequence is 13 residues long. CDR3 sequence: CASALKGAGEQYF. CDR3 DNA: TGCGCCAGCGCCCTAAAAGGGGCCGGCGAGCAGTACTTC.

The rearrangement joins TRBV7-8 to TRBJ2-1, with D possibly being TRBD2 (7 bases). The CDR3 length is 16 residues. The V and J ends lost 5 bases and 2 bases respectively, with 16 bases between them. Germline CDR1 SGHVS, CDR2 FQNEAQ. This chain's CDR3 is CASSIGGDTAYNEQFF. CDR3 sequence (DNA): TGTGCCAGCAGCATAGGGGGGGACACGGCCTACAATGAGCAGTTCTTC.

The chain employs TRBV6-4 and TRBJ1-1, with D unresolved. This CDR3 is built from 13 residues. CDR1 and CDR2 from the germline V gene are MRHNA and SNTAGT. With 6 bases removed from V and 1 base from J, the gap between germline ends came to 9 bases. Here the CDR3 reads CASSLEENTEAFF. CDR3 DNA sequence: TGTGCCAGCAGCCTAGAAGAGAACACTGAAGCTTTCTTT.

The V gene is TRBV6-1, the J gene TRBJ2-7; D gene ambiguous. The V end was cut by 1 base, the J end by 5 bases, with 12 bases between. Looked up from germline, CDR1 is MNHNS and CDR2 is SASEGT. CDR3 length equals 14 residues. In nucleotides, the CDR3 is TGTGCCAGCAGTGAAGTATATCTCGGCCACGAGCAGTACTTC. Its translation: CASSEVYLGHEQYF.

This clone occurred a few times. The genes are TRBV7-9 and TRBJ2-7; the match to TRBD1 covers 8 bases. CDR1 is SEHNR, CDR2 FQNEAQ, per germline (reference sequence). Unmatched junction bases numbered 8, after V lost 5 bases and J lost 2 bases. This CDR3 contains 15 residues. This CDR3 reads CASSPRDRRTYEQYF. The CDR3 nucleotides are TGTGCCAGCAGCCCCCGGGACAGGCGGACCTACGAGCAGTACTTC.

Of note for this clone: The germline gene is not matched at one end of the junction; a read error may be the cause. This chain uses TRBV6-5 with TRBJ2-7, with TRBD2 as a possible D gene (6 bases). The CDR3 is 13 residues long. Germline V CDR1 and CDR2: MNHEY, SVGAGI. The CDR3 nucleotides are TGTGCCAGCAGTTCCCACGAGGCGGGGAATTGGCACTTC. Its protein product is CASSSHEAGNWHF.